Following are 11 T cell receptor beta chains from one sample sequenced in a study of blood T cell repertoires in COVID-19. Here immunoSEQ multiplex PCR was the method, and the copy in TCRdb shows in-frame clones only, minus some. In the table there are about 200,000 clones, 80% to 90% of which are singletons. Sequencing used peripheral blood. The receptors shown here come from an elderly woman with acute or convalescent COVID-19.

This clone has only one observation. The rearrangement uses TRBV18 and TRBJ2-2; a possible D gene is TRBD1 (6 bases). Trimming stripped 0 bases from V and 1 base from J, with 9 bases between. CDR3 size: 16 residues. Germline CDR1 reads KGHSH; CDR2 reads LQKENI. The DNA of the CDR3 is TGTGCCAGCTCACCACCGAGCAGGGGGAACACCGGGGAGCTGTTTTTT. It specifies CASSPPSRGNTGELFF.

The chain is built from TRBV7-2 and TRBJ2-7, with 12 bases matching TRBD2. The J segment lost 8 bases and the V segment lost 4 bases, leaving 12 bases of the junction unmatched. The CDR3 covers 16 residues. The germline V gene encodes CDR1 SGHTA and CDR2 FQGNSA. CDR3 in DNA: TGTGCCAGCAGCTCACCTACGCCCCTAGCGGGGGGGAAGCAGTACTTC. Its protein is CASSSPTPLAGGKQYF.

The genes are TRBV5-1 and TRBJ2-3; 9 nucleotides line up with TRBD2. This CDR3 has 16 amino acids. CDR1 is SGHRS and CDR2 is YFSETQ in the germline V gene. V lost 4 bases and J lost 5; bases outside the gene matches: 11. Here the CDR3 DNA reads TGCGCCAGCAGCCACGAGGGGGCTAGCGGGGTAGATACGCAGTATTTT. As protein: CASSHEGASGVDTQYF.

The chain is built from TRBV24-1 and TRBJ1-1, with 8 bases identical to TRBD1. With V trimmed by 3 bases and J by 3 bases, 5 bases remained unmatched. The CDR3 is 15 amino acids. Germline V CDR1 and CDR2: KGHDR, SFDVKD. The CDR3, as DNA: TGTGCCACCAGTGATGCCGGGACAGGCCACACTGAAGCTTTCTTT. It codes for CATSDAGTGHTEAFF.

The chain joins TRBV24-1 to TRBJ2-5; 9 bases map to TRBD1. Trimming removed 6 bases from V and 4 bases from J; junction bases left unmatched: 8. Germline V gene lookup returns CDR1 KGHDR and CDR2 SFDVKD. CDR3 length: 15 amino acids. CDR3 sequence (DNA): TGTGCCACCAGTAGGGGGACAGGGTTCGGAGAGACCCAGTACTTC. As protein: CATSRGTGFGETQYF.

The rearrangement links TRBV5-6 to TRBJ2-1; TRBD2 aligns across 8 bases. V lost 4 bases and J lost 0; bases outside the gene matches: 6. The CDR3 loop spans 16 amino acids. CDR1 and CDR2 (germline): SGHDT, YYEEEE. CDR3 in amino acids: CASSQKRGSSYNEQFF. CDR3 DNA: TGTGCCAGCAGCCAAAAGCGGGGGAGCTCCTACAATGAGCAGTTCTTC.

The V call is TRBV3-1 (or the pseudogene TRBV3-2), the J call TRBJ1-2, with 7 positions matching TRBD1. This CDR3 has 15 amino acids. Germline trimming cut 4 bases from V and 8 bases from J; bases unmatched to any gene: 13. In germline, CDR1 is LGHDT, CDR2 YNNKEL (reference sequence). The CDR3 DNA is TGTGCCAGCAGCCCATTCCTAGGGGGCGCGATGGGCTACACCTTC. As protein: CASSPFLGGAMGYTF.

The CDR3 nucleotides read TGTGCCAGCAGCCAGGGACTAGCGGGAGTACGCTCCGAGCAGTACTTC. Translating it yields CASSQGLAGVRSEQYF. This chain links TRBV11-2 with TRBJ2-7; 14 bases line up with TRBD2. The germline gives CDR1 SGHAT, CDR2 FQNNGV. This CDR3 is built from 16 residues. Trimming cost V 5 bases and J 6 bases; bases outside gene matches: 9. Full variable domain (outside the CDR3, taken from reference TRBV11-2 and TRBJ2-7): EAGVAQSPRYKIIEKRQSVAFWCNPISGHATLYWYQQILGQGPKLLIQFQNNGVVDDSQLPKDRFSAERLKGVDSTLKIQPAKLEDSAVYLCASSQGLAGVRSEQYFGPGTRLTVT.

The CDR3 DNA reads as TGTGCCAGTAGTAACACAGGGAGTCCTGGAAACACCATATATTTT. Its translation: CASSNTGSPGNTIYF. This chain connects TRBV19 to TRBJ1-3; a possible D gene is TRBD1 (6 bases). Looked up from germline, CDR1 is LNHDA and CDR2 is SQIVND (reference sequence). This CDR3 has 15 residues. The V end lost 4 bases, the J end lost 2 bases, and 12 bases lay between the germline ends.

The chain has TRBV2 and TRBJ2-5; no definite D call. The CDR3 length is 12 residues. Between the trimmed V and J ends, which lost 6 bases and 5 bases, there was a span of 10 bases. Germline V lookup: CDR1 SNHLY, CDR2 FYNNEI. In nucleotides, the CDR3 is TGTGCCAGCAGCCCCCAGTATGAGACCCAGTACTTC. This codes for CASSPQYETQYF.

The chain couples TRBV6-6 to TRBJ2-1, with D possibly matching TRBD2 (7 bases). There are 19 residues in the CDR3. The V end was cut by 5 bases, the J end by 0 bases, with 23 bases between. Germline lookup yields CDR1 MNHNY and CDR2 SVGAGI (reference sequence). The CDR3 loop reads CASSRDPLLADSSYNEQFF. The CDR3, as DNA: TGTGCCAGCAGTCGAGACCCCCTCCTAGCGGACAGCTCCTACAATGAGCAGTTCTTC.